The subject of this entry is one T cell receptor beta chain. The clone's antigen remains unknown. Base qualities are not provided; no much larger clone lies one nucleotide away. This sample's time point label indicates: pre-sensitization, week 0. The treatment or condition label on this specimen signifies: therapeutic diphenylcyclopropenone sensitization with weekly scalp DPC. Blood at each patch-test visit was drawn before the patch test was applied. Patients were considered eligible if aged 18 to 70, diagnosed with alopecia and deemed suitable for DPC therapy, and patients were excluded if pregnant. Unfractionated whole blood was collected in Tempus Blood RNA tubes, and total RNA was extracted from that blood. This entry is derived from a study of human T cells and chemical hapten exposure listed by TCRdb under 2021. Regarding the complete study: For sensitization, 2% DPC in acetone was applied to an approximately 2 cm by approximately 2 cm area of upper inner arm skin. Alopecia areata with under or over 50% scalp involvement, alopecia totalis and alopecia universalis were represented in the patient cohort, which was mostly female. Peripheral blood TCR repertoire changes were tracked in vivo in alopecia patients during primary and secondary sensitization to the hapten diphenylcyclopropenone (DPC). Around 30 alopecia patients provided blood for TCR sequencing at one to four time points (pre-sensitization, 2, 6 and 24 weeks). The libraries were sequenced as a pool, and the TCR yield per sample differed mostly because of small variations in library volumes within the pool. Patch testing on the upper back used Finn chambers containing 0.01% DPC, with scoring done after 6 days according to International Contact Dermatitis Research Group standards. Blood samples were taken from patients before sensitization (week 0) and at 2, 6 and about 24 weeks after DPC sensitization. Throughout the study period of around 24 weeks, patients also received therapeutic DPC doses to the scalp every week. Here is what the overall study found, with its caveats: No change with DPC sensitization was found in the number of TCRs above 1 in 1000 frequency, and no evidence of global repertoire structure alterations was found. Repeated subsampling changed both the strength of the expansion versus patch-test correlation and the threshold at which the correlation became significant. Because all patients had alopecia, a presumed autoimmune disease, the immune response of the patients might differ from that of healthy individuals. Patch test score correlated positively with the number of PT1 expanded TCRs, reaching significance at thresholds 8, 16 and 32 but not at 4. Expanded TCRs formed significantly more large CDR3 similarity clusters than pre-sensitization or healthy control sets, consistent with antigen-driven responses.

Library preparation was by RACE. Reads for this sample came from a NextSeq 500. During library preparation, unique molecular identifiers were attached to individual cDNA molecules so that TCRs could be counted quantitatively and reproducibly. From each blood RNA sample, both TCR alpha and TCR beta chains were sequenced. The source study handled its data this way. A median of about 87,000 TCRs per sample was observed, with a range of about 23,224 to 750,000. The Decombinator software suite was used to annotate the V, J and CDR3 of the TCR reads. For the PS versus PT1 abundance plots, all samples were subsampled to the same number of TCRs (28,000). TCRs were defined as expanded if absent before sensitization and observed at least eight times at the 2-week time point. Starting from the raw public reads, TCRdb applied fastp trimming at Q25, assembled clones with MiXCR and retained in-frame beta chains. CDR3 protein duplicates are merged, each entry listing the most common genes and DNA. The V and J calls were determined by TCRdb, not by the authors. The sample table lists about 290,000 distinct CDR3 sequences, almost 8% of them with a count of one. The ten largest make up about 1.1% of the sample.

The junction carries 13 bases between V and J, which are trimmed by 7 bases and 0 bases respectively. The CDR3 sequence holds 14 residues, the cysteine and phenylalanine included. Solely the CDR3 DNA is kept, with 42 bases framed from the first base. Taken from the germline V gene, the CDR1 and CDR2 loops are SQVTM and ANQGSEA. The receptor's source is a man between 18 and 29 years old with alopecia areata. Some clones in this sample may be carry-over from other donors' samples. The starting material was whole blood, obtained in connection with sensitization to the hapten diphenylcyclopropenone (DPC). The sequence is built from TRBV29-1 and TRBJ2-1; TRBD1 is a weak D gene call, 5 bases matching. CDR3 loop: CSAQGTGSYNEQFF. The DNA is TGCAGCGCGCAGGGTACAGGCTCCTACAATGAGCAGTTCTTC.